This TCR beta chain was profiled in a study of T cell repertoires in ileal Crohn's disease. Study details: All patients had surgery for stricturing (around 61%) or penetrating (around 39%) disease. Thiopurines (about 10) or anti-TNF agents (about 19) were given postoperatively to about half.

About this clone itself: Its antigen is undetermined.

Points from the study as a whole: Clonality above 26.8% at surgery always came with endoscopic recurrence.

Per sample, roughly 500 nanograms of biopsy DNA were TCRB immunosequenced. Data came from immunoSEQ multiplex PCR; TCRdb stores just in-frame clones and leaves some out. This sample has around 7,500 clones, with 70% found just once. The junction had 8 bases not matched to a gene; V was cut back by 1 base and J by 8 bases. The CDR3 loop spans 15 amino acids. Germline CDR1 and CDR2: SEHNR and FQNEAQ (reference sequence). The V call is TRBV7-9, the J call TRBJ1-2, with 9 bases identical to TRBD1. This sequence originates from an adult with Crohn's disease. Sequencing used ileal tissue. The CDR3 DNA reads as TGTGCCAGCAGCTTAGACACTTACAGGGGGCAAGGCTACACCTTC. Translating it yields CASSLDTYRGQGYTF.